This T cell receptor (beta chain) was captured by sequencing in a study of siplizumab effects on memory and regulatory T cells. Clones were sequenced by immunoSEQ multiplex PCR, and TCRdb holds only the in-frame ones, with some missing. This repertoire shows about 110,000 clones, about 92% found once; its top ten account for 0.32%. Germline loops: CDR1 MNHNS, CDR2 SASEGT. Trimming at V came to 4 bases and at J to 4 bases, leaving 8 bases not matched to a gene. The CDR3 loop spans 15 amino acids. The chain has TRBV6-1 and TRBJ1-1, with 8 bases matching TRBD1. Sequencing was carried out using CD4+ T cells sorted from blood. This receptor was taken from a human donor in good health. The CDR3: CASSVLTGDRTEAFF. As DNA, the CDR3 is TGTGCCAGCAGTGTATTGACAGGGGATCGCACTGAAGCTTTCTTT.